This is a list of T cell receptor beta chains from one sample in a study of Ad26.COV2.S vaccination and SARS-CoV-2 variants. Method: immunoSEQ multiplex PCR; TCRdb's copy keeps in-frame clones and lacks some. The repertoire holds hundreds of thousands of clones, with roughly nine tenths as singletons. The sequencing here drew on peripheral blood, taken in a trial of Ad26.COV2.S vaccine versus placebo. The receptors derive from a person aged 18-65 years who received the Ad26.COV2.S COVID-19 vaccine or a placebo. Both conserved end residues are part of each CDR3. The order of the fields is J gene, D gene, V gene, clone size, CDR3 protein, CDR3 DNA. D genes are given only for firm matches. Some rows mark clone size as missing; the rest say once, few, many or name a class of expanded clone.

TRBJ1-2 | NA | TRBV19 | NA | CASSAIQGSNYGYTF | TGTGCCAGTAGTGCTATACAGGGATCGAACTATGGCTACACCTTC
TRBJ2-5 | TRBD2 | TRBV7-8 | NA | CASSPQGLARETQYF | TGTGCCAGCAGCCCCCAGGGACTAGCGAGGGAGACCCAGTACTTC
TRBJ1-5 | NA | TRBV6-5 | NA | CASRPDSYQPQHF | TGTGCCAGCAGACCCGACAGTTATCAGCCCCAGCATTTT
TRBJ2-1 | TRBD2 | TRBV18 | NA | CASSPQLAVRYNEQFF | TGTGCCAGCTCACCCCAACTAGCGGTCCGCTACAATGAGCAGTTCTTC
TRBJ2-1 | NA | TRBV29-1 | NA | CSVDRAGKKFF | TGCAGCGTTGATCGGGCAGGGAAAAAGTTCTTC
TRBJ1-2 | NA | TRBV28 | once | CASSKDSPTYGYTF | TGTGCCAGCAGTAAGGACAGCCCAACCTATGGCTACACCTTC
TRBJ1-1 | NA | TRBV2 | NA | CASKAEMNTEAFF | TGTGCCAGCAAAGCCGAGATGAACACTGAAGCTTTCTTT
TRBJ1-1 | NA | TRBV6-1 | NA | CASSEAPRGPGAFGTEAFF | TGTGCCAGCAGTGAAGCCCCTAGAGGGCCGGGGGCGTTCGGGACTGAAGCTTTCTTT
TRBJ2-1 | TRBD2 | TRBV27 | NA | CASSLLLAGGPGEQFF | TGTGCCAGCAGTTTATTACTAGCGGGGGGGCCGGGTGAGCAGTTCTTC
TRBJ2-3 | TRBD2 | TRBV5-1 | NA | CASSSGAGGTDTQYF | TGCGCCAGCAGCTCGGGCGCGGGGGGCACAGATACGCAGTATTTT
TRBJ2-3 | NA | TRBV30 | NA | CAWSALGFADTQYF | TGTGCCTGGAGTGCGTTGGGTTTCGCAGATACGCAGTATTTT